This note documents a single T cell receptor (beta chain) sequence. The data were taken from a study of blood T cell repertoires in COVID-19. About the research overall: Collection of acute and convalescent COVID-19 samples took place in the United States, Italy and Spain. T cells, B-cell-depleted T cells, or PBMCs provided the cDNA or gDNA that served as material.

V lost 8 bases and J 10 bases, leaving 9 bases between the germline ends. The germline CDR1 and CDR2 sequences are LNHDA and SQIVND (reference sequence). The CDR3 consists of 9 residues. Original analysis: Estimation of nucleated cell counts relied on the amplification of reference gene primers. Some clones are missing from TCRdb's copy, which holds only in-frame ones; the method was immunoSEQ multiplex PCR. The V and J calls and the clone size are those of that table, but D and trimming were determined from the DNA. The table shows 200,000 or so clones, with 75% to 85% occurring only once. The receptor was derived from a human donor in a cohort sampled during active COVID-19. This rearrangement joins TRBV19 to TRBJ2-7; D not resolved. What was sequenced was peripheral blood. The CDR3 DNA follows: TGTGCCAGTCGACTCGCCCAGTACTTC. Its translation is CASRLAQYF.